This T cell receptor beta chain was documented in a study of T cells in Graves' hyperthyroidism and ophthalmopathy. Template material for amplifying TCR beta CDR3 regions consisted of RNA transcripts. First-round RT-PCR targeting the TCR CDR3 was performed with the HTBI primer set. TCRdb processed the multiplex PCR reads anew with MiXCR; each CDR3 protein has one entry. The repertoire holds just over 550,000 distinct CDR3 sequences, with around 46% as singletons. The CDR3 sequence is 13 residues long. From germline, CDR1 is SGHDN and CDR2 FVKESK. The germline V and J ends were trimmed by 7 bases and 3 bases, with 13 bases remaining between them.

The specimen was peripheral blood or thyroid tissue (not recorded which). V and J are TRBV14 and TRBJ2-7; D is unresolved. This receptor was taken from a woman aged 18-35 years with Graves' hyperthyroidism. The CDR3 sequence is CASNEEGDYEQYF. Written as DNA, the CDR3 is TGTGCCAGCAACGAAGAAGGAGACTACGAGCAGTACTTC.